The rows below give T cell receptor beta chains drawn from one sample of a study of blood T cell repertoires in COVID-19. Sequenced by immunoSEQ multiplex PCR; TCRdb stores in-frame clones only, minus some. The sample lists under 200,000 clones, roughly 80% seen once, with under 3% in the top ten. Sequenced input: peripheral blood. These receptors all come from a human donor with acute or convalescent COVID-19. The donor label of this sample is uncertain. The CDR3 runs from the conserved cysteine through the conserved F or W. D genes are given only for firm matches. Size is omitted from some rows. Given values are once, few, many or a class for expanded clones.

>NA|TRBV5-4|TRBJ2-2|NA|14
TGTGCCAGCACCCCCGCGGGGAGTACCGGGGAGCTGTTTTTT
CASTPAGSTGELFF
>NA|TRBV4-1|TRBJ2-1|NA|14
TGCGCCAGCAGCCACGACTGGGTCCCCTGGGAGCAGTTCTTC
CASSHDWVPWEQFF
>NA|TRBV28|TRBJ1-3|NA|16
TGTGCCAGCAGTTCGCCACAGGTTCGCTCTGGAAACACCATATATTTT
CASSSPQVRSGNTIYF
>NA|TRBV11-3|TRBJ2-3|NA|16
TGTGCCAGCAGCTTAGATGGGAGTGCTAGCACAGATACGCAGTATTTT
CASSLDGSASTDTQYF
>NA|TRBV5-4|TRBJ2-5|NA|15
TGTGCCAGCAGCGAGAGTACAGGGATACCGGGGACCCAGTACTTC
CASSESTGIPGTQYF
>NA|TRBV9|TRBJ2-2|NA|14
TGTGCCAGCAGCGTAGGGAGTTACACCGGGGAGCTGTTTTTT
CASSVGSYTGELFF
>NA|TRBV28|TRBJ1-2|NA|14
TGTGCCAGCAGCCTCAGGGCCGGGGGCTATGGCTACACCTTC
CASSLRAGGYGYTF
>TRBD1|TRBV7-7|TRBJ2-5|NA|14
TGTGCTAGCAGCTCAGGACAGGGGTTGGAGACCCAGTACTTC
CASSSGQGLETQYF
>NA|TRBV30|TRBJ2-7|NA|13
TGTGCCTGTCGGCAGGGGAAAGCCTACGAGCAGTACTTC
CACRQGKAYEQYF
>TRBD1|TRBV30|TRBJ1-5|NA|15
TGTGCCTGGAGTGTCTCGACAGGGGGCAATCAGCCCCAGCATTTT
CAWSVSTGGNQPQHF
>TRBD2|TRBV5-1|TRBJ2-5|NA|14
TGCGCCAGCACCCTAGGCCGGGAGGGAGAGACCCAGTACTTC
CASTLGREGETQYF
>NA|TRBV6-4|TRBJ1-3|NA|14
TGTGCCCTAAGCGGTCGGGGGGTTGGAAACACCATATATTTT
CALSGRGVGNTIYF
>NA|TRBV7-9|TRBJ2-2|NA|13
TGTGCCAGCAGCTTAGAAGCCTCCGGGGAGCTGTTTTTT
CASSLEASGELFF
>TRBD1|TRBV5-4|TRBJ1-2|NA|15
TGTGCCAGCAGCCCTAATGACAGGGGATGGGGTGGCTACACCTTC
CASSPNDRGWGGYTF
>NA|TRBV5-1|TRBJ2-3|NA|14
TGCGCCAGCAGCTTGTTTAGTCGCACAGATACGCAGTATTTT
CASSLFSRTDTQYF
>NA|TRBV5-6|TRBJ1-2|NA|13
TGTGCCAGCAGCCAGATCGCCAACTATGGCTACACCTTC
CASSQIANYGYTF
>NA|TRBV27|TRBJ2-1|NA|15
TGTGCCAGCAGTCCCCGCTGGGGGGAGTACAATGAGCAGTTCTTC
CASSPRWGEYNEQFF
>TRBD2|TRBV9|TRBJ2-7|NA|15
TGTGCCAGCAGCGTAGAGACGGGGGGGTCCTACGAGCAGTACTTC
CASSVETGGSYEQYF
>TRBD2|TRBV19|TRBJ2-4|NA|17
TGTGCCAGTAGTACCCTGACTAGCGGGGGGCCGCAGAACATTCAGTACTTC
CASSTLTSGGPQNIQYF
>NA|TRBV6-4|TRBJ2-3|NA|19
TGTGCCAGCAGTGACCCTTCCAGTGGCGACTACTACAGCACAGATACGCAGTATTTT
CASSDPSSGDYYSTDTQYF
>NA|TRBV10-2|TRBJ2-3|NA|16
TGCGCCAGCACGGGGGAGCCCCCACAGTTCACAGATACGCAGTATTTT
CASTGEPPQFTDTQYF
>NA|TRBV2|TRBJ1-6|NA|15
TGTGCCAGCAGTGCATTACAGATTCGGAATTCACCCCTCCACTTT
CASSALQIRNSPLHF
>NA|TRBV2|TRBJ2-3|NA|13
TGTGCCAGCAGCGCCAGATACACAGATACGCAGTATTTT
CASSARYTDTQYF
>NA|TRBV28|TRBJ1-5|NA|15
TGTGCCAGCATCGCACAGGGCGAAGGCAATCAGCCCCAGCATTTT
CASIAQGEGNQPQHF
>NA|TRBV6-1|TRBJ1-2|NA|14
TGTGCCAGCAGTGAGGGGGGGCTGAACTATGGCTACACCTTC
CASSEGGLNYGYTF
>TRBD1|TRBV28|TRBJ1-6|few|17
TGTGCCAGCAGCCCCCCGGGACAGCCTCGAAATAATTCACCCCTCCACTTT
CASSPPGQPRNNSPLHF
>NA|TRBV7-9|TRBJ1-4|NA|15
TGTGCCAGCAGCACAGGGACGTTGGTTGATGAAAAACTGTTTTTT
CASSTGTLVDEKLFF
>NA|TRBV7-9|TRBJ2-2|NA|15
TGTGCCAGCAGCCCGTTGGCGGGACCTACCGGGGAGCTGTTTTTT
CASSPLAGPTGELFF
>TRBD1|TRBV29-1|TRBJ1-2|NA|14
TGCAGCGTTGAAGATCTGGGACAGGACTACGGCTACACCTTC
CSVEDLGQDYGYTF
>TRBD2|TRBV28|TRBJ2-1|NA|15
TGTGCCAGCAGCCATAGCGGGAGCTCCTACAATGAGCAGTTCTTC
CASSHSGSSYNEQFF
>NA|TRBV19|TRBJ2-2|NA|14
TGTGCCAGTAGTATAGTAGGGGATTCCCGGGAGCTGTTTTTT
CASSIVGDSRELFF
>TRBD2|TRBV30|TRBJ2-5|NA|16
TGTGCCTGGAGTGTAGGCGGGAGGCCGCTCATGGAGACCCAGTACTTC
CAWSVGGRPLMETQYF
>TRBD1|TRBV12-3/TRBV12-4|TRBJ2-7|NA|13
TGTGCCAGCAGACAGGGGGCAAGCCACGAGCAGTACTTC
CASRQGASHEQYF
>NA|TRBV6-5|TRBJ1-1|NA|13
TGTGCCAGCAGAGGCGGGGGGAACACTGAAGCTTTCTTT
CASRGGGNTEAFF
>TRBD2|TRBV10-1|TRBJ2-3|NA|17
TGCGCCAGCAGTTTTCCGCTAGCGGGGAACCTAGCGGATACGCAGTATTTT
CASSFPLAGNLADTQYF
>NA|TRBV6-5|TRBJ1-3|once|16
TGTGCCAGCAGTTACTCCGACAGACTCTCTGGAAACACCATATATTTT
CASSYSDRLSGNTIYF
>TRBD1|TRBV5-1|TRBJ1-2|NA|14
TGCGCCAGCAGCTCCGGACAGGGTGTTTATGGCTACACCTTC
CASSSGQGVYGYTF
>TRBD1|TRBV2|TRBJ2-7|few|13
TGTGCCAGCGGGACAGGGACTTGGTACGAGCAGTACTTC
CASGTGTWYEQYF
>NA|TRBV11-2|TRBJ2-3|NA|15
TGTGCCAGCAGCCTAGGAGTAATCCGCACAGATACGCAGTATTTT
CASSLGVIRTDTQYF
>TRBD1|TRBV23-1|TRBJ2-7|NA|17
TGCGCCAGCAGTCGTGAGTTCCGGGACAGGGAGACGTACGAGCAGTACTTC
CASSREFRDRETYEQYF
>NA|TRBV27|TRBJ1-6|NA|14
TGTGCCAGCGCACGGACAGAGTATAATTCACCCCTCCACTTT
CASARTEYNSPLHF
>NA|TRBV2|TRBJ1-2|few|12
TGTGCCAGCCGGGTCTCCAACTATGGCTACACCTTC
CASRVSNYGYTF
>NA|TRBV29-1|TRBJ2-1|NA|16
TGCAGCGTTGAAGATCGGGGCAGGGGATGGGATAATGAGCAGTTCTTC
CSVEDRGRGWDNEQFF
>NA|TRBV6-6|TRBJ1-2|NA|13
TGTGCCAGCAGTCCCCCCCTGAACTATGGCTACACCTTC
CASSPPLNYGYTF
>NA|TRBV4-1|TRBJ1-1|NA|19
TGCGCCAGCAGCCAAGATCGGCGGCAGCCTCCTTCCGGGAACACTGAAGCTTTCTTT
CASSQDRRQPPSGNTEAFF
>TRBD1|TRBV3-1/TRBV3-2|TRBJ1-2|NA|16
TGTGCCAGCAGCCAATACCAGGGGGCAGGAGGATATGGCTACACCTTC
CASSQYQGAGGYGYTF
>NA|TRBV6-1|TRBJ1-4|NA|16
TGTGCCAGCAGTGAAAGGTTCGGAGGGAGTGGTGAAAAACTGTTTTTT
CASSERFGGSGEKLFF
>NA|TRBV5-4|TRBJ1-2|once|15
TGTGCCAGCAGTTCTGGACAGAGCCTAGACTATGGCTACACCTTC
CASSSGQSLDYGYTF
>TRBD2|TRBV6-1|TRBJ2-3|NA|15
TGTGCCAGCAGTGATAGCGGGATTGATCTGGATACGCAGTATTTT
CASSDSGIDLDTQYF
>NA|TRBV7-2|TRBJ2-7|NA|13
TGTGCCAGCAGGGAAGGAGGGGCTTACGAGCAGTACTTC
CASREGGAYEQYF
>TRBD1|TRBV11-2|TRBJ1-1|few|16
TGTGCCAGCAAGATCCCCTTTAAGGGGGCGAACACTGAAGCTTTCTTT
CASKIPFKGANTEAFF
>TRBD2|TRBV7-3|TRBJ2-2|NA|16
TGTGCCAGCAGCTCCTCTAGCGGGAGGCTCACCGGGGAGCTGTTTTTT
CASSSSSGRLTGELFF
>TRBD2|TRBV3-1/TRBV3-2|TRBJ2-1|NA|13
TGTGCCAGCAGCCGGACTAGTATGGATGAGCAGTTCTTC
CASSRTSMDEQFF
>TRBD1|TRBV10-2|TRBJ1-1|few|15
TGCGCCAGCAGTCGGGACAGGGGGACGAACACTGAAGCTTTCTTT
CASSRDRGTNTEAFF
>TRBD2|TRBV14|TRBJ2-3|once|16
TGTGCCAGCAGCCTGACTAGCGGGAGGGCGTTGGATACGCAGTATTTT
CASSLTSGRALDTQYF
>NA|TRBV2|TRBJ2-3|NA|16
TGTGCCAGCAGTGAATCTCCCGTAGGAGGTACAGATACGCAGTATTTT
CASSESPVGGTDTQYF
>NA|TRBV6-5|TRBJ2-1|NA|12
TGTGCCAGCAGTTCCCGGGTTAACGAGCAGTTCTTC
CASSSRVNEQFF
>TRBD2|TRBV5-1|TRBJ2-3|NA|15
TGCGCCAGCAGCTTAGCGGGGTTGAGCACAGATACGCAGTATTTT
CASSLAGLSTDTQYF
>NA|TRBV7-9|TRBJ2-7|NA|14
TGTGCCAGCAGCTTGTCCCAACTAGCCTACGAGCAGTACTTC
CASSLSQLAYEQYF
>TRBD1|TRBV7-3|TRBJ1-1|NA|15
TGTGCCAGCAGCTTATACAGGGGGCCGAACACTGAAGCTTTCTTT
CASSLYRGPNTEAFF